The 32 T cell receptor beta chains below were found in one sample sequenced in a study of blood T cell repertoires in COVID-19. Using immunoSEQ multiplex PCR, the repertoire was profiled, and TCRdb retains in-frame clones only, with some absent. The table records hundreds of thousands of clones, over 70% of them present only once. Sequencing was carried out using peripheral blood. The receptors shown here come from a middle-aged woman who had recovered from COVID-19.

The gene calls are TRBV5-1 and TRBJ2-3; 9 bases align to TRBD2. Germline CDR1 is SGHRS and CDR2 is YFSETQ. The CDR3 totals 16 residues. The V gene end was trimmed by 1 base and the J gene end by 3 bases; junction bases not matched to a gene: 6. CDR3 nucleotides: TGCGCCAGCAGCTTGATCCCTAGCGGGGAGACAGATACGCAGTATTTT. It translates to CASSLIPSGETDTQYF. Together with reference TRBV5-1 and TRBJ2-3, the CDR3 gives the full variable domain: KAGVTQTPRYLIKTRGQQVTLSCSPISGHRSVSWYQQTPGQGLQFLFEYFSETQRNKGNFPGRFSGRQFSNSRSEMNVSTLELGDSALYLCASSLIPSGETDTQYFGPGTRLTVL.

The rearrangement uses TRBV5-1 and TRBJ2-1; 15 bases fit TRBD2. This CDR3 has 16 residues. Germline CDR1 SGHRS, CDR2 YFSETQ. V shed 4 bases and J 10 bases; nucleotides not matched to a gene: 9. The CDR3 DNA is TGCGCCAGCAGCCTCCGGACTAGCGGGGGGGCAGGAGAGCAGTTCTTC. This codes for CASSLRTSGGAGEQFF.

V is TRBV30 and J is TRBJ1-1; tentatively, D is TRBD1 (6 bases). The CDR3 has 12 amino acids. Germline assignment: CDR1 GTSNPN and CDR2 SVGIG (reference sequence). V lost 2 bases, J lost 7 bases, and 11 bases lay in between. CDR3 coding DNA: TGTGCCTGGAGTCCGACAGGCTATGAAGCTTTCTTT. This gives the protein CAWSPTGYEAFF. Supplemented by reference TRBV30 and TRBJ1-1, the full variable domain reads SQTIHQWPATLVQPVGSPLSLECTVEGTSNPNLYWYRQAAGRGLQLLFYSVGIGQISSEVPQNLSASRPQDRQFILSSKKLLLSDSGFYLCAWSPTGYEAFFGQGTRLTVV.

The chain combines TRBV9 with TRBJ2-2, with D unresolved. The CDR3 consists of 15 residues. Germline V gene lookup returns CDR1 SGDLS and CDR2 YYNGEE. Trimming stripped 0 bases from V and 2 bases from J, with 8 bases between. CDR3 sequence: CASSVGGHNTGELFF. CDR3 coding DNA: TGTGCCAGCAGCGTAGGTGGGCACAACACCGGGGAGCTGTTTTTT.

The chain uses TRBV3-1 (or the pseudogene TRBV3-2) and TRBJ1-5; 8 positions match TRBD1. This CDR3 comprises 19 residues. Germline lookup yields CDR1 LGHDT and CDR2 YNNKEL (reference sequence). V lost 0 bases, J lost 0 bases, and 10 bases stayed unmatched. The CDR3 loop reads CASSQEFNRGVDSNQPQHF. The CDR3 DNA reads TGTGCCAGCAGCCAAGAATTTAACAGGGGGGTTGATAGCAATCAGCCCCAGCATTTT.

This clone was observed a handful of times. This chain joins TRBV7-3 and TRBJ1-6; 7 nucleotides align to TRBD1. The CDR3 loop spans 15 amino acids. After removal of 3 bases from V and 9 bases from J, the junction contained 8 bases not matched to a gene. The germline CDR1 and CDR2 sequences are SGHTA and FQGTGA. The DNA of the CDR3 is TGTGCCAGCAGCTTGGGCCTGGGACAGCCTTCACCCCTCCACTTT. This encodes CASSLGLGQPSPLHF.

The chain uses TRBV7-9 and TRBJ1-2; D is unresolved. The CDR3 length is 14 residues. Germline CDR1 and CDR2: SEHNR and FQNEAQ (reference sequence). Between the trimmed V and J ends, which lost 0 bases and 8 bases, there was a span of 13 bases. The CDR3 is CASSLAIVSSGYTF. CDR3 sequence (DNA): TGTGCCAGCAGCTTAGCTATAGTCTCTAGCGGCTACACCTTC.

This chain uses TRBV6-5 with TRBJ2-3; D not resolved. Looked up from germline, CDR1 is MNHEY and CDR2 is SVGAGI. With 6 bases removed from V and 0 bases from J, the gap between germline ends came to 7 bases. The length of the CDR3 is 13 residues. The CDR3 reads CASRPGSTDTQYF. The CDR3, as DNA: TGTGCCAGCAGACCCGGGAGCACAGATACGCAGTATTTT.

This chain joins TRBV7-9 and TRBJ2-7; 15 bases are a match to TRBD2. Germline lookup yields CDR1 SEHNR and CDR2 FQNEAQ (reference sequence). V gave up 5 bases and J gave up 6 bases; unmatched junction bases: 5. The CDR3 spans 15 residues. CDR3 bases: TGTGCCAGCAGCCGGACTAGCGGGGGGGCCGTCGAGCAGTACTTC. Translated: CASSRTSGGAVEQYF.

The chain couples TRBV9 to TRBJ1-5; unclear D gene. Germline loops: CDR1 SGDLS, CDR2 YYNGEE. The CDR3 covers 15 residues. V dropped 4 bases and J dropped 5 bases, with 16 bases sitting between them. The CDR3 sequence: CASSHEPAGYQPQHF. The DNA of the CDR3 is TGTGCCAGCAGCCACGAGCCAGCCGGGTATCAGCCCCAGCATTTT.

In DNA form, the CDR3 reads TGTGCCAGCTCACCAAACCTACAGGCCATCTCTGGAAACACCATATATTTT. Its protein is CASSPNLQAISGNTIYF. This chain uses TRBV18 with TRBJ1-3; perhaps TRBD1 as D (5 bases). Trimming shortened V by 2 bases and J by 0 bases, and 14 bases separated the two germline ends. Germline V gene lookup returns CDR1 KGHSH and CDR2 LQKENI. This CDR3 has 17 amino acids. Complete variable domain (other parts from reference TRBV18 and TRBJ1-3): NAGVMQNPRHLVRRRGQEARLRCSPMKGHSHVYWYRQLPEEGLKFMVYLQKENIIDESGMPKERFSAEFPKEGPSILRIQQVVRGDSAAYFCASSPNLQAISGNTIYFGEGSWLTVV.

The CDR3 DNA reads as TGTGCCAGCTCGCCCAAGGGGGCGAAGCCCTTGAACACTGAAGCTTTCTTT. It yields the protein CASSPKGAKPLNTEAFF. The chain links TRBV18 to TRBJ1-1; 7 nucleotides match TRBD1. The CDR3 runs to 17 residues. Germline trimming cut 6 bases from V and 0 bases from J; bases unmatched to any gene: 13. Germline assignment: CDR1 KGHSH and CDR2 LQKENI.

The V and J genes are TRBV25-1 and TRBJ2-7; 7 bases fit TRBD1. The V segment lost 6 bases and the J segment 6 bases; nucleotides outside the gene matches: 8. CDR1 is MGHDK and CDR2 is SYGVNS in the germline V gene. The CDR3 spans 13 residues. Here the CDR3 DNA reads TGTGCCAGCAGAGGGACAGCCTATACCGAGCAGTACTTC. Its translation is CASRGTAYTEQYF.

This clone has only a few counts. This sequence joins TRBV5-5 and TRBJ1-5, with D tentatively TRBD1 (6 bases). Deletions cut 4 bases from V and 3 bases from J, with 20 bases between. Germline loops: CDR1 SGHKS, CDR2 YYEKEE (reference sequence). The CDR3 runs to 17 residues. CDR3 in amino acids: CASSPRDAQGPNQPQHF. CDR3 bases: TGTGCCAGCAGCCCGAGGGATGCACAGGGCCCCAATCAGCCCCAGCATTTT. Filled out from reference TRBV5-5 and TRBJ1-5, the complete variable domain reads DAGVTQSPTHLIKTRGQQVTLRCSPISGHKSVSWYQQVLGQGPQFIFQYYEKEERGRGNFPDRFSARQFPNYSSELNVNALLLGDSALYLCASSPRDAQGPNQPQHFGDGTRLSIL.

This rearrangement joins TRBV6-4 to TRBJ1-2; TRBD1 agrees at 10 bases. CDR3 length: 14 residues. Trimming at V came to 6 bases and at J to 1 base, leaving 2 bases not matched to a gene. Germline CDR1 and CDR2: MRHNA and SNTAGT. CDR3 bases: TGTGCCAGCAGAGGGACAGGGGATAACTATGGCTACACCTTC. Translated: CASRGTGDNYGYTF.

The chain combines TRBV7-2 with TRBJ2-5; D possibly corresponds to TRBD2 (6 bases). Germline CDR1 SGHTA, CDR2 FQGNSA. The germline V and J ends were trimmed by 4 bases and 3 bases, with 9 bases remaining between them. The CDR3 is made up of 13 amino acids. The CDR3 sequence: CASSSTREETQYF. The CDR3 DNA follows: TGTGCCAGCAGCTCGACTAGGGAAGAGACCCAGTACTTC. Full variable domain (rest looked up from reference TRBV7-2 and TRBJ2-5): GAGVSQSPSNKVTEKGKDVELRCDPISGHTALYWYRQSLGQGLEFLIYFQGNSAPDKSGLPSDRFSAERTGGSVSTLTIQRTQQEDSAVYLCASSSTREETQYFGPGTRLLVL.

The genes are TRBV25-1 and TRBJ1-1, with D perhaps TRBD1 (5 bases). This CDR3 spans 14 amino acids. Trimming pared 4 bases from V and 0 bases from J, leaving 9 bases between. The germline CDR1 and CDR2 sequences are MGHDK and SYGVNS. The CDR3 reads CASSARDLNTEAFF. In DNA form, the CDR3 reads TGTGCCAGCAGTGCGAGGGACTTGAACACTGAAGCTTTCTTT. The entire variable domain, with the rest obtained from reference TRBV25-1 and TRBJ1-1, is as follows: EADIYQTPRYLVIGTGKKITLECSQTMGHDKMYWYQQDPGMELHLIHYSYGVNSTEKGDLSSESTVSRIRTEHFPLTLESARPSHTSQYLCASSARDLNTEAFFGQGTRLTVV.

This clone was recorded a few times. The chain combines TRBV5-1 with TRBJ2-7; no clear D gene. The germline V and J ends were trimmed by 0 bases and 2 bases, with 9 bases remaining between them. Germline-derived CDR1 and CDR2 are SGHRS and YFSETQ. CDR3 length equals 14 residues. CDR3: CASSLERIAYEQYF. CDR3 nucleotide sequence: TGCGCCAGCAGCTTGGAGAGGATTGCCTACGAGCAGTACTTC.

The CDR3 DNA reads TGTGCCAGCACCCCGGGACTCGAGAACACTGAAGCTTTCTTT. It specifies CASTPGLENTEAFF. V gene TRBV7-9 combines with J gene TRBJ1-1, with D perhaps matching TRBD1 (5 bases). Germline CDR1 and CDR2: SEHNR and FQNEAQ (reference sequence). This CDR3 contains 14 residues. The V end lost 7 bases, the J end lost 1 base, and 13 bases lay between the germline ends.

The V gene is TRBV5-4, the J gene TRBJ2-7; tentatively, D is TRBD2 (5 bases). The ends were cut back, 2 bases at V and 6 bases at J, with 9 bases in the middle. Germline CDR1 reads SGHNT; CDR2 reads YYREEE (reference sequence). This CDR3 contains 12 residues. CDR3 in DNA: TGTGCCAGCAGCTTCTCTGAGGGCGAGCAGTACTTC. Protein product: CASSFSEGEQYF.

The table lists this clone with a count of one. This chain uses TRBV5-4 with TRBJ2-2, with TRBD1 matching over 7 bases. V gave up 4 bases and J gave up 3 bases; unmatched junction bases: 9. The CDR3 is 16 residues long. The germline V gene has CDR1 SGHNT and CDR2 YYREEE (reference sequence). The CDR3 DNA reads as TGTGCCAGCAGCCCGACCGGGACAGTTTACACCGGGGAGCTGTTTTTT. Its translation is CASSPTGTVYTGELFF.

This clone was seen once. A read error may produce the germline difference seen at one junction end. The chain combines TRBV7-9 with TRBJ1-1; D gene uncertain. Germline V gene lookup returns CDR1 SEHNR and CDR2 FQNEAQ (reference sequence). The CDR3 sequence is 14 residues long. The CDR3: CASSLAPPGTEAFF. CDR3 in DNA: TGTGCCAGCAGCCTAGCACCCCCCGGGACTGAAGCTTTCTTT.

This clone was counted only a few times. V is TRBV2 and J is TRBJ1-5, with D maybe TRBD1 (5 bases). CDR1 is SNHLY and CDR2 is FYNNEI in the germline V gene. V shed 4 bases and J shed 6 bases, with 13 bases lying between them. This CDR3 has 14 amino acids. CDR3 coding DNA: TGTGCCAGCAGTGCAAACGGGGGGGGTCAGCCCCAGCATTTT. It yields the protein CASSANGGGQPQHF.

The chain uses TRBV7-2 and TRBJ2-7, with a weak D call TRBD1 (7 bases). With 1 base removed from V and 3 bases from J, the gap between germline ends came to 22 bases. Looked up from germline, CDR1 is SGHTA and CDR2 is FQGNSA. The CDR3 contains 18 residues. The CDR3 region has the DNA TGTGCCAGCAGCTTAGTCTTTCTCGTGGCAGGGGGAGGCTACGAGCAGTACTTC. Translated: CASSLVFLVAGGGYEQYF.

The chain joins TRBV5-1 to TRBJ2-7, with 11 bases that match TRBD1. Germline CDR1 and CDR2: SGHRS and YFSETQ. The junction had 6 bases not matched to a gene; V was cut back by 7 bases and J by 6 bases. This CDR3 spans 13 amino acids. CDR3 nucleotides: TGCGCCAGCCTAGGACAGGGGGCCGTCGAGCAGTACTTC. Encoded protein: CASLGQGAVEQYF.

V is TRBV18 and J is TRBJ1-1; D is unresolved. CDR3 length equals 13 residues. V was cut by 3 bases and J by 4 bases, with 9 bases left in between. Germline CDR1 reads KGHSH; CDR2 reads LQKENI. CDR3 in amino acids: CASSPSPSTEAFF. CDR3 DNA sequence: TGTGCCAGCTCACCTTCGCCGAGCACTGAAGCTTTCTTT. Variable domain in full (rest from reference TRBV18 and TRBJ1-1): NAGVMQNPRHLVRRRGQEARLRCSPMKGHSHVYWYRQLPEEGLKFMVYLQKENIIDESGMPKERFSAEFPKEGPSILRIQQVVRGDSAAYFCASSPSPSTEAFFGQGTRLTVV.

The J gene is TRBJ1-1, the V gene TRBV5-1, with no clear D. V lost 0 bases to trimming and J lost 0 bases, with 12 bases between them. The CDR3 covers 16 residues. Germline loops: CDR1 SGHRS, CDR2 YFSETQ. The CDR3 loop reads CASSLGDPGVNTEAFF. In nucleotides, the CDR3 is TGCGCCAGCAGCTTGGGTGACCCCGGGGTGAACACTGAAGCTTTCTTT.

This clone was seen a few times. The V and J genes are TRBV7-9 and TRBJ1-6; D is unresolved. The V and J ends lost 1 base and 7 bases respectively, with 5 bases between them. The CDR3 loop spans 13 amino acids. Germline V gene data show CDR1 as SEHNR and CDR2 as FQNEAQ (reference sequence). The CDR3 protein is CASSLDGNSPLHF. CDR3 coding DNA: TGTGCCAGCAGCTTAGACGGGAATTCACCCCTCCACTTT. Together with reference TRBV7-9 and TRBJ1-6, the CDR3 gives the full variable domain: DTGVSQNPRHKITKRGQNVTFRCDPISEHNRLYWYRQTLGQGPEFLTYFQNEAQLEKSRLLSDRFSAERPKGSFSTLEIQRTEQGDSAMYLCASSLDGNSPLHFGNGTRLTVT.

With regard to this clone: The sample carries other DNA sequences with the same CDR3. This chain uses TRBV19 with TRBJ2-7; D gene ambiguous. Germline V gene sequence: CDR1 LNHDA, CDR2 SQIVND (reference sequence). This CDR3 is 11 amino acids long. V gave up 6 bases and J gave up 4 bases, with 7 bases separating them. DNA of the CDR3: TGTGCCAGTAGCAGTATTTACGAGCAGTACTTC. Translation gives CASSSIYEQYF.

This clone occurred once. The chain employs TRBV12-5 and TRBJ2-3; 8 bases fit TRBD1. The junction had 7 bases not matched to a gene; V was cut back by 4 bases and J by 4 bases. This CDR3 contains 15 residues. Germline V gives CDR1 LGHNT, CDR2 FRNRAP. This chain's CDR3 is CASGSVTGGPDTQYF. DNA of the CDR3: TGTGCTAGTGGTTCGGTCACAGGGGGGCCAGATACGCAGTATTTT. The complete variable domain, with remaining parts taken from reference TRBV12-5 and TRBJ2-3, reads DARVTQTPRHKVTEMGQEVTMRCQPILGHNTVFWYRQTMMQGLELLAYFRNRAPLDDSGMPKDRFSAEMPDATLATLKIQPSEPRDSAVYFCASGSVTGGPDTQYFGPGTRLTVL.

The V and J genes are TRBV10-3 and TRBJ2-7; 12 nucleotides match TRBD1. The ends lost 6 bases at V and 4 bases at J; junction bases unmatched: 1. CDR1 is ENHRY and CDR2 is SYGVKD in the germline V gene. This CDR3 comprises 13 residues. CDR3 sequence reads: CAIRGQGAYEQYF. The CDR3 nucleotides are TGTGCCATCAGGGGACAGGGGGCGTACGAGCAGTACTTC.

V and J are TRBV18 and TRBJ2-3; 9 nucleotides align to TRBD2. The J segment lost 6 bases and the V segment lost 3 bases, leaving 4 bases of the junction unmatched. Germline CDR1 KGHSH, CDR2 LQKENI. The CDR3 contains 14 residues. The CDR3 sequence is CASSPGTSLDTQYF. The CDR3, as DNA: TGTGCCAGCTCACCCGGGACTAGCTTGGATACGCAGTATTTT.